This T cell receptor (beta chain) is from a study of blood T cell repertoires in COVID-19 (TCRdb year 2020). About the full investigation: Samples covering the acute and convalescent phases of COVID-19 were provided by collaborators in the United States, Italy and Spain. Sample metadata almost always included a de-identified subject ID, COVID-19 status, age in years and sex. Deeply sampled blood TCRbeta repertoires from subjects exposed to, actively infected with, or recovered from COVID-19 were included in the dataset. The repertoires were made available in a free public database intended to serve as a resource for research on the immune response to SARS-CoV-2. The material from the prospective study consisted of cDNA or gDNA derived from T cells, B-cell-depleted T cells, or PBMCs. HLA class I and class II types, where available, came from metadata supplied by the sample provider rather than from assay-based typing. The samples were drawn from two sources: the first 160 participants of the ongoing ImmuneRACE study, and 1,000 to 1,500 subjects contributed by 6 global collaborators. Results the study describes overall, beyond this receptor: How much clinical and demographic metadata was included differed by source and by participant, and the metadata was provided uncurated.

The immunoSEQ Assay, a bias-controlled multiplex PCR, was used to amplify TCRbeta CDR3 regions from genomic DNA. The paper's data handling went like this. The number of nucleated cells in each sample was estimated by amplification of reference gene primers within the assay. To quantify the absolute abundance of each unique TCRbeta CDR3 rearrangement, sequence reads were collapsed and filtered. For each sample, productive Simpson clonality was calculated by taking the square root of Simpson's diversity index across productive rearrangements. Entries here come from immuneACCESS through TCRdb and include only in-frame sequences with V and J called. Some clones fail to appear in such tables; in the studies checked, an unresolved V gene covers under half of the shortfall, and the cause of the remainder is unknown. V and J calls and clone size are given by that table; D and trimming were obtained from the DNA. The sample yields roughly 87,000 clones; about 81% were counted once. Approximately 15% of the sample is held by the ten biggest clonotypes.

Trimming accounts for 6 bases at V and 0 bases at J, while the number of junction bases matched to no gene is 2. The CDR3, from cysteine to phenylalanine, totals 14 residues. The sequence is cut down to CDR3 DNA, 42 bases in frame from base 1. CDR1 SGHRS and CDR2 YFSETQ were looked up in the germline V gene. Whole blood was collected in K2EDTA tubes by collaborating institutions according to the institutions' own protocols. Collaborator samples were shipped for TCRbeta analysis as frozen whole blood, isolated PBMCs, or DNA extracted from either sample type. On this clone itself: What antigen it recognizes has not been identified. Base qualities are not provided; no much larger clone lies one nucleotide away.

Sequences were obtained from peripheral blood. This clonotype was sampled from a woman in her sixties with acute or convalescent COVID-19. The V and J genes are TRBV5-1 and TRBJ2-1; 8 bases in between match TRBD2. The DNA sequence reads TGCGCCAGCAAGGGGACTAGCTCCTACAATGAGCAGTTCTTC. Protein translation: CASKGTSSYNEQFF.